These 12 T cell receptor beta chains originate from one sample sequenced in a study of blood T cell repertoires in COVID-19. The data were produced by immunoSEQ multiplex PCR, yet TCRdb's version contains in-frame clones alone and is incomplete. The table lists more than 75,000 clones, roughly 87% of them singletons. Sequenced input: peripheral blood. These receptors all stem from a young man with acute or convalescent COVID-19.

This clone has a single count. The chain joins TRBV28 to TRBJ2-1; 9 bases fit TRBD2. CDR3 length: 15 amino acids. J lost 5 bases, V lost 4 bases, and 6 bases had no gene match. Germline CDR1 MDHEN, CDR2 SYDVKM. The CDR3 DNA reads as TGTGCCAGCAGTTATAGCGGGAGAGCCAACAATGAGCAGTTCTTC. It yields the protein CASSYSGRANNEQFF.

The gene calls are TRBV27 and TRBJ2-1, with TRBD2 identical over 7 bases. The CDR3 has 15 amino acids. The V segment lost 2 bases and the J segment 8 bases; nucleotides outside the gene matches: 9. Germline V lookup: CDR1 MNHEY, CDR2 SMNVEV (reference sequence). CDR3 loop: CASSLGTKAPYEQFF. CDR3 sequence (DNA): TGTGCCAGCAGTTTAGGGACTAAGGCGCCTTATGAGCAGTTCTTC.

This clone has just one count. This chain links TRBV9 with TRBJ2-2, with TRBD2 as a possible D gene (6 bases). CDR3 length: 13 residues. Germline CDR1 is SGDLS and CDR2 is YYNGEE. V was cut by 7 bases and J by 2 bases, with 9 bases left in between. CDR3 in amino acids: CASHSGNTGELFF. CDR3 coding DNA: TGTGCCAGCCATAGCGGTAACACCGGGGAGCTGTTTTTT.

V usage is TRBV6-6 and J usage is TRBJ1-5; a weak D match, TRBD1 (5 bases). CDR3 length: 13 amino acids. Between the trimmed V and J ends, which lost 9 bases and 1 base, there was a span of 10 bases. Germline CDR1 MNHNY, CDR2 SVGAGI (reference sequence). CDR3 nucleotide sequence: TGTGCCAGGGCAGACAGAAGCAATCAGCCCCAGCATTTT. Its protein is CARADRSNQPQHF.

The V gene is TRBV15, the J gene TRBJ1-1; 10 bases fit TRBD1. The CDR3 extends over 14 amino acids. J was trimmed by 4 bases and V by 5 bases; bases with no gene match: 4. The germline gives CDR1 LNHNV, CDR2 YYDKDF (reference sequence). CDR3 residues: CATSARDRGTEAFF. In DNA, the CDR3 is TGTGCCACCAGCGCTCGGGACAGGGGCACTGAAGCTTTCTTT.

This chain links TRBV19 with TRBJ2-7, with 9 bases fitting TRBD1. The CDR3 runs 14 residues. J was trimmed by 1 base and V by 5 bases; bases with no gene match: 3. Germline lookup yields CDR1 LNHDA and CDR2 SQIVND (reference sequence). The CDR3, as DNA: TGTGCCAGTAGTGCGACAGGGGGTTCCTACGAGCAGTACTTC. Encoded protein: CASSATGGSYEQYF.

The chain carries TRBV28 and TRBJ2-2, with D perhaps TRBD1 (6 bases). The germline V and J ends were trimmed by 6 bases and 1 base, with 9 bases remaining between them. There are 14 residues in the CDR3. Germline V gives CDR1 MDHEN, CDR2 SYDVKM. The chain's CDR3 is CASRPRGNTGELFF. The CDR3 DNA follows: TGTGCCAGCAGGCCCAGGGGGAACACCGGGGAGCTGTTTTTT. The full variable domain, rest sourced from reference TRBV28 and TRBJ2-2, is DVKVTQSSRYLVKRTGEKVFLECVQDMDHENMFWYRQDPGLGLRLIYFSYDVKMKEKGDIPEGYSVSREKKERFSLILESASTNQTSMYLCASRPRGNTGELFFGEGSRLTVL.

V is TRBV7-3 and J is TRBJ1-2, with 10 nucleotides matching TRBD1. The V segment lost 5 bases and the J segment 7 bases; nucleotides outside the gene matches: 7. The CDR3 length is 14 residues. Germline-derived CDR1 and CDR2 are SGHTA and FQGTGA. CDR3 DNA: TGTGCCAGCAGCGCTGGACAGGGGGAGGGTGGCTACACCTTC. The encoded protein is CASSAGQGEGGYTF.

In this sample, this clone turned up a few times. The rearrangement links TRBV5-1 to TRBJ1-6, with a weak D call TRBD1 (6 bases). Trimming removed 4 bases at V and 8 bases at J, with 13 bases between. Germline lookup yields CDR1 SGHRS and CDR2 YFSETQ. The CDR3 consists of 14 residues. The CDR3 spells CASSRGAGDSPLHF. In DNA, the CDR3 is TGCGCCAGCAGCCGGGGGGCGGGGGATTCACCCCTCCACTTT.

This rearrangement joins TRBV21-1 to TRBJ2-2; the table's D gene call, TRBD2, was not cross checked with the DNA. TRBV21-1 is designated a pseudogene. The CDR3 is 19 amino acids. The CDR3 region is CASSKAPLAEPEDTGELFF. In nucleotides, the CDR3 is TGTGCCAGCAGCAAAGCGCCCCTAGCGGAACCGGAGGACACCGGGGAGCTGTTTTTT.

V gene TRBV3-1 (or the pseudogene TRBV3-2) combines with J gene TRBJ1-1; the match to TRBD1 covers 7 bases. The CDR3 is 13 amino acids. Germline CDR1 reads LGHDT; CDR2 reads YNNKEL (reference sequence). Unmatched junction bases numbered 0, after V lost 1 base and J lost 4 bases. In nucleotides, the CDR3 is TGTGCCAGCAGCCAAGCAGGGGGCACTGAAGCTTTCTTT. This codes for CASSQAGGTEAFF.

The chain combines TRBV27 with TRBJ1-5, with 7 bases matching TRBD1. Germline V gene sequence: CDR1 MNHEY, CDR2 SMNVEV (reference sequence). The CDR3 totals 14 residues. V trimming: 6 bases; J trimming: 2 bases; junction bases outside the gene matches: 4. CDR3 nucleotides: TGTGCCAGCAGCCCCGACAGGGGCAATCAGCCCCAGCATTTT. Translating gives CASSPDRGNQPQHF.